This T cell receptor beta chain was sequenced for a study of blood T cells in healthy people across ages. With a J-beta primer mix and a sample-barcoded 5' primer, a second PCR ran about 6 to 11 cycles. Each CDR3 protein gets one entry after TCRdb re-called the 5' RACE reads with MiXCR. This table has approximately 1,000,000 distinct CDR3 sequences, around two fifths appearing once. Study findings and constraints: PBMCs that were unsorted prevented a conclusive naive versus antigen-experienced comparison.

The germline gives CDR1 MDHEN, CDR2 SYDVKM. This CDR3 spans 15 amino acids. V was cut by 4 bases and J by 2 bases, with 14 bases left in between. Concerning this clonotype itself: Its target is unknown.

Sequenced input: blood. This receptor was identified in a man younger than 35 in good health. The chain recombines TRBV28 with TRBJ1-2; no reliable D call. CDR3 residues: CASSCPLTANYGYTF. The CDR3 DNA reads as TGTGCCAGCAGTTGCCCGCTGACCGCAAACTATGGCTACACCTTC.